This T cell receptor beta chain was recorded in a study of early T cells in non-severe SARS-CoV-2 infection. TCRdb re-analysed the 5' RACE reads in MiXCR, keeping a single row per CDR3 protein. The sample includes fewer than 35,000 distinct CDR3 sequences, under 6% of them seen just once. The germline V gene has CDR1 SGHDT and CDR2 YYEEEE. V lost 4 bases and J lost 3; bases outside the gene matches: 3. The CDR3 length is 15 residues. Study results and limitations: VDJdb-based annotation leaned toward anti-spike CD8 responses and missed private and CD4 specificities.

This clonotype was seen at least ten times. Its antigen is as yet unknown. The chain has TRBV5-6 and TRBJ2-1, with 11 nucleotides matching TRBD2. Specimen: whole blood. The receptor comes from an adult who was a healthcare worker with PCR-confirmed SARS-CoV-2 infection or an uninfected control (not recorded which). This CDR3 is CASSSGTSGYNEQFF. The CDR3 nucleotides are TGTGCCAGCAGCAGCGGGACTAGCGGCTACAATGAGCAGTTCTTC.